Sequencing of this T cell receptor beta chain was carried out in a study of blood T cell repertoires in COVID-19. Study overall: From T cells, B-cell-depleted T cells, or PBMCs came the material, which was cDNA or gDNA.

TCRdb's copy holds only in-frame clones and misses some; the assay was immunoSEQ multiplex PCR. The data show 50,000 to 65,000 clones, with 86% seen just once and about 14% held by the top ten. Trimming took 7 bases from V and 0 from J, leaving 7 bases between them. The CDR3 is made up of 12 amino acids. Per the germline V gene, CDR1 is SQVTM and CDR2 is ANQGSEA. Sequenced material: peripheral blood. The gene calls are TRBV29-1 and TRBJ1-3; D unclear. The sequence derives from a human donor in a cohort sampled during active COVID-19. CDR3 DNA sequence: TGCAGCGCCTGGGCCTCTGGAAACACCATATATTTT. Amino acids: CSAWASGNTIYF. The whole variable domain, remainder taken from reference TRBV29-1 and TRBJ1-3, is SAVISQKPSRDICQRGTSLTIQCQVDSQVTMMFWYRQQPGQSLTLIATANQGSEATYESGFVIDKFPISRPNLTFSTLTVSNMSPEDSSIYLCSAWASGNTIYFGEGSWLTVV.